The 31 T cell receptor beta chains given below trace back to one sample, sequenced in a study of cytomegalovirus exposure and HLA in healthy donors (dated by TCRdb to the late 2010s). The library was prepared using the immunoSEQ multiplex PCR assay. For the multiplex PCR, a mixture combining 60 forward primers for TCR Vbeta segments and 13 reverse primers for TCR Jbeta segments was used. The table comes from immuneACCESS by way of TCRdb, which keeps in-frame sequences with V and J called. Part of the clones is missing from these tables; in studies checked, under half for an unresolved V gene and the rest for unknown reasons. In this sample the table shows around 88,000 clones, 78% of which occur a single time. Jointly, the top ten make up about 4% of the sample. Sequencing was carried out using PBMCs. Receptors originate from a woman in her thirties or forties in good health and CMV-seropositive.

The chain links TRBV7-2 to TRBJ2-3; 8 nucleotides line up with TRBD2. Germline loops: CDR1 SGHTA, CDR2 FQGNSA. Trimming cost V 4 bases and J 2 bases; bases outside gene matches: 5. The CDR3 runs 15 residues. In DNA, the CDR3 is TGTGCCAGCAGCTACTTAGCGGGGACCACAGATACGCAGTATTTT. It specifies CASSYLAGTTDTQYF.

This clone came up a few times. This chain joins TRBV2 and TRBJ2-7; 10 positions match TRBD2. The CDR3 loop spans 17 amino acids. Per germline, CDR1 SNHLY and CDR2 FYNNEI. J gave up 0 bases and V 1 base, and 6 bases lay outside the gene matches. The CDR3 DNA is TGTGCCAGCAGTGAAGGACTAGCGGGCATTATCTCCTACGAGCAGTACTTC. Amino acids: CASSEGLAGIISYEQYF.

The chain carries TRBV18 and TRBJ1-5; D gene unclear. Per the germline V gene, CDR1 is KGHSH and CDR2 is LQKENI. CDR3 length: 17 residues. V was shortened by 3 bases and J by 0 bases, with 15 bases between the two germline ends. Here the CDR3 DNA reads TGTGCCAGCTCACCCTTTCGGGTGGTTGATAGCAATCAGCCCCAGCATTTT. This encodes CASSPFRVVDSNQPQHF. The full variable domain, in which reference TRBV18 and TRBJ1-5 provide the parts outside the CDR3, is NAGVMQNPRHLVRRRGQEARLRCSPMKGHSHVYWYRQLPEEGLKFMVYLQKENIIDESGMPKERFSAEFPKEGPSILRIQQVVRGDSAAYFCASSPFRVVDSNQPQHFGDGTRLSIL.

The chain is built from TRBV29-1 and TRBJ1-5; D may be TRBD1 (5 bases). V dropped 5 bases and J dropped 0 bases, with 14 bases sitting between them. CDR3 length: 15 amino acids. The V gene's germline CDR1 is SQVTM and CDR2 ANQGSEA. CDR3 bases: TGCAGCGTTTCGGGGGATTCAAATAGCAATCAGCCCCAGCATTTT. It specifies CSVSGDSNSNQPQHF.

The chain employs TRBV11-3 and TRBJ2-5; D may be TRBD2 (6 bases). The V end lost 2 bases, the J end lost 4 bases, and 11 bases lay between the germline ends. The CDR3 covers 14 residues. In germline, CDR1 is SGHNT, CDR2 YENEEA. CDR3 protein: CASSLPLEGETQYF. The DNA for the CDR3 is TGTGCCAGCAGCTTACCGTTGGAGGGAGAGACCCAGTACTTC.

V gene TRBV19 combines with J gene TRBJ1-1, with D uncertain. This CDR3 has 13 residues. Trimming left V 6 bases short and J 7 bases short, with 15 bases between. The V gene's germline CDR1 is LNHDA and CDR2 SQIVND (reference sequence). The CDR3 nucleotides are TGTGCCAGTAGCATGAGGGTACCCGTTGAAGCTTTCTTT. This encodes CASSMRVPVEAFF.

J is TRBJ2-3 and V is TRBV6-1; TRBD2 matches at 13 bases. The V gene end was trimmed by 6 bases and the J gene end by 5 bases; junction bases not matched to a gene: 5. The CDR3 extends over 15 amino acids. Germline values: CDR1 MNHNS, CDR2 SASEGT. For the CDR3, the DNA is TGTGCCAGCAGCTGGACTAGCGGGGGACTAGATACGCAGTATTTT. Translating it yields CASSWTSGGLDTQYF.

The genes are TRBV6-6 and TRBJ2-5, with 9 bases that match TRBD1. Trimming took 6 bases from V and 5 from J; bases not matched to a gene: 10. The germline gives CDR1 MNHNY, CDR2 SVGAGI (reference sequence). The CDR3 is 15 amino acids. The CDR3 DNA follows: TGTGCCAGCAGGTTCCTACAGGGGGCAGAGGAGACCCAGTACTTC. Its translation: CASRFLQGAEETQYF.

The chain joins TRBV23-1 to TRBJ1-4, with D possibly TRBD1 on 5 matching bases. TRBV23-1 is reported as an ORF; its role is uncertain. Trimming took 1 base from V and 8 from J, leaving 14 bases between them. This CDR3 spans 15 amino acids. The chain's CDR3 is CASSQLMPGKEKLFF. The CDR3 bases are TGCGCCAGCAGTCAATTGATGCCAGGGAAGGAAAAACTGTTTTTT.

The V gene is TRBV9, the J gene TRBJ1-3; 8 bases map to TRBD1. V gave up 3 bases and J gave up 0 bases; unmatched junction bases: 11. CDR3 length: 18 amino acids. CDR1 SGDLS and CDR2 YYNGEE come from the germline V gene. CDR3 DNA: TGTGCCAGCAGCGAGGGGGGTGGGACAGGCTTCTCTGGAAACACCATATATTTT. This sequence encodes CASSEGGGTGFSGNTIYF.

This chain joins TRBV9 and TRBJ2-1; 10 nucleotides align to TRBD2. This CDR3 is 14 amino acids long. V was pared by 1 base and J by 6 bases, with 1 base of the junction left unmatched. The germline V gene encodes CDR1 SGDLS and CDR2 YYNGEE. The CDR3 coding sequence is TGTGCCAGCAGCGTACTAGCGGGGGCCAATGAGCAGTTCTTC. Translated, it gives CASSVLAGANEQFF.

The chain combines TRBV6-1 with TRBJ2-3; 9 positions agree with TRBD2. CDR3 length equals 14 residues. Per germline, CDR1 MNHNS and CDR2 SASEGT. V dropped 7 bases and J dropped 0; count of bases not matched to a gene: 2. The CDR3: CASTSGASTDTQYF. CDR3 nucleotides: TGTGCCAGCACTAGCGGGGCTAGCACAGATACGCAGTATTTT.

The chain recombines TRBV7-3 with TRBJ2-2; tentative D call: TRBD2 (6 bases). Germline V lookup: CDR1 SGHTA, CDR2 FQGTGA. There are 15 residues in the CDR3. V lost 4 bases and J lost 4, with 13 bases in between. The chain's CDR3 is CASSSGGEVTGELFF. In DNA, the CDR3 is TGTGCCAGCAGCTCCGGGGGAGAGGTCACCGGGGAGCTGTTTTTT.

This chain links TRBV7-6 with TRBJ2-1; 8 positions match TRBD1. CDR1 is SGHVS and CDR2 is FNYEAQ in the germline V gene. V lost 1 base and J lost 9; bases outside the gene matches: 8. The CDR3 consists of 15 residues. The chain's CDR3 is CASSLGVARGLEQFF. In DNA form, the CDR3 reads TGTGCCAGCAGCTTAGGCGTTGCCAGGGGGCTTGAGCAGTTCTTC.

V and J are TRBV9 and TRBJ1-1, with D unclear. The CDR3 loop spans 14 amino acids. Looked up from germline, CDR1 is SGDLS and CDR2 is YYNGEE. V was pared by 0 bases and J by 6 bases, with 12 bases between. The CDR3 loop reads CASSVESVYAEAFF. The CDR3 coding sequence is TGTGCCAGCAGCGTAGAAAGCGTTTACGCTGAAGCTTTCTTT.

This chain links TRBV5-1 with TRBJ2-7, with 12 bases fitting TRBD2. This CDR3 region has 15 residues. Trimming removed 4 bases from V and 4 bases from J; junction bases left unmatched: 6. Per germline, CDR1 SGHRS and CDR2 YFSETQ. In DNA form, the CDR3 reads TGCGCCAGCAGCCCCTGGACTAGCGGGACTTACGAGCAGTACTTC. Its translation: CASSPWTSGTYEQYF.

This chain joins TRBV30 and TRBJ2-3; possibly TRBD2 for D (6 bases). With 2 bases removed from V and 11 bases from J, the gap between germline ends came to 14 bases. The V gene's germline CDR1 is GTSNPN and CDR2 SVGIG (reference sequence). The CDR3 loop spans 12 amino acids. CDR3 DNA: TGTGCCTGGAGTCCCACCGGGGGAGGGCAGTATTTT. Its protein product is CAWSPTGGGQYF.

This clone has only one observation. The chain recombines TRBV11-2 with TRBJ2-7; 10 nucleotides match TRBD2. The CDR3 totals 15 residues. Germline trimming cut 2 bases from V and 7 bases from J; bases unmatched to any gene: 8. The germline CDR1 and CDR2 sequences are SGHAT and FQNNGV. The CDR3 DNA is TGTGCCAGCAGCTTAACCCGCCCAGCGGGAGGGGAGCAGTACTTC. Translation gives CASSLTRPAGGEQYF. Full variable domain (rest looked up from reference TRBV11-2 and TRBJ2-7): EAGVAQSPRYKIIEKRQSVAFWCNPISGHATLYWYQQILGQGPKLLIQFQNNGVVDDSQLPKDRFSAERLKGVDSTLKIQPAKLEDSAVYLCASSLTRPAGGEQYFGPGTRLTVT.

This clone appeared a few times. CDR3 nucleotides: TGTGCCAGCAGTGAGGGGGAAGTCGGGACCCAGTACTTC. Translated, it gives CASSEGEVGTQYF. J is TRBJ2-5 and V is TRBV6-5; tentatively, D is TRBD1 (6 bases). The CDR3 spans 13 residues. Germline V gene lookup returns CDR1 MNHEY and CDR2 SVGAGI. V was cut by 5 bases and J by 7 bases, with 14 bases left in between.

This chain connects TRBV19 to TRBJ1-1; 8 nucleotides agree with TRBD1. V gave up 5 bases and J gave up 0 bases; unmatched junction bases: 5. This CDR3 has 15 residues. Germline V gene sequence: CDR1 LNHDA, CDR2 SQIVND (reference sequence). The CDR3 sequence is CASSGRTGLNTEAFF. DNA for the CDR3: TGTGCCAGTAGTGGCCGGACAGGGTTGAACACTGAAGCTTTCTTT.

Concerning this clone itself: In the same sample, other DNA sequences code for this CDR3. CDR3 protein: CAWSLSTDTQYF. In nucleotides, the CDR3 is TGTGCCTGGTCCCTTAGCACAGATACGCAGTATTTT. V and J are TRBV30 and TRBJ2-3; no firm D call. The ends were cut back, 5 bases at V and 0 bases at J, with 6 bases in the middle. The germline V gene encodes CDR1 GTSNPN and CDR2 SVGIG (reference sequence). This CDR3 has 12 amino acids.

In its sample, this clone was seen a few times. This chain links TRBV15 with TRBJ2-6; no definite D call. The CDR3 runs to 16 residues. The ends were cut back, 0 bases at V and 1 base at J, with 7 bases in the middle. Germline lookup yields CDR1 LNHNV and CDR2 YYDKDF (reference sequence). The CDR3 nucleotides are TGTGCCACCAGCAGAGATGAGAGGTCTGGGGCCAACGTCCTGACTTTC. It specifies CATSRDERSGANVLTF.

As DNA, the CDR3 is TGTGCCAGCAGCCCAATAGGGACTAGCGGGAGGGCAGATACGCAGTATTTT. Translation gives CASSPIGTSGRADTQYF. The V and J genes are TRBV27 and TRBJ2-3; TRBD2 aligns across 16 bases. The V gene's germline CDR1 is MNHEY and CDR2 SMNVEV (reference sequence). The CDR3 has 17 amino acids. The J segment lost 4 bases and the V segment lost 6 bases, leaving 7 bases of the junction unmatched.

V is TRBV6-1 and J is TRBJ2-7; 11 bases are shared with TRBD2. Germline lookup yields CDR1 MNHNS and CDR2 SASEGT. V lost 6 bases, J lost 2 bases, and 3 bases stayed unmatched. The CDR3 totals 14 residues. The CDR3 DNA reads TGTGCCAGCAGGGGGACTAGCGGTCCCTACGAGCAGTACTTC. Translating gives CASRGTSGPYEQYF.

This clone was seen only a few times. This chain links TRBV5-1 with TRBJ2-5; D is perhaps TRBD2 (6 bases). The CDR3 is 15 residues long. Germline V gene lookup returns CDR1 SGHRS and CDR2 YFSETQ. Between the trimmed V and J ends, which lost 0 bases and 5 bases, there was a span of 14 bases. This CDR3 reads CASSLAGRSGETQYF. The CDR3 DNA reads as TGCGCCAGCAGCTTGGCCGGGCGGAGCGGGGAGACCCAGTACTTC.

This clone was counted a few times. J is TRBJ2-1 and V is TRBV30, with a possible D match to TRBD2 (6 bases). V was pared by 1 base and J by 10 bases, with 11 bases between. The CDR3 totals 12 residues. The germline gives CDR1 GTSNPN, CDR2 SVGIG (reference sequence). The CDR3 sequence is CAWSGPGGEQFF. The DNA of the CDR3 is TGTGCCTGGAGTGGCCCCGGGGGAGAGCAGTTCTTC.

This rearrangement joins TRBV30 to TRBJ2-1, with 12 bases fitting TRBD2. The CDR3 has 18 amino acids. Germline CDR1 is GTSNPN and CDR2 is SVGIG (reference sequence). Unmatched junction bases numbered 12, after V lost 4 bases and J lost 2 bases. Written as DNA, the CDR3 is TGTGCCTGGAACCCAGGTCGGACTAGCGGGGTAACCTACAATGAGCAGTTCTTC. Protein: CAWNPGRTSGVTYNEQFF.

The chain couples TRBV4-1 to TRBJ2-1, with TRBD2 identical over 10 bases. The V segment lost 4 bases and the J segment 9 bases; nucleotides outside the gene matches: 9. Germline V CDR1 and CDR2: MGHRA, YSYEKL. The CDR3 extends over 15 amino acids. DNA of the CDR3: TGCGCCAGCAGCCTAGGGGCTAGCGGGAGCAGTGAGCAGTTCTTC. Amino acids: CASSLGASGSSEQFF.

The chain links TRBV29-1 to TRBJ2-7; 7 bases match TRBD1. Losses at the gene ends were 5 bases for V and 5 bases for J; bases not matched to a gene: 6. The CDR3 contains 12 residues. The germline gives CDR1 SQVTM, CDR2 ANQGSEA. The DNA for the CDR3 is TGCAGCGTTTTAGGACAGGACGACGAGCAGTACTTC. Translation: CSVLGQDDEQYF.

This chain connects TRBV10-2 to TRBJ1-5, with D unresolved. Germline V gene lookup returns CDR1 WSHSY and CDR2 SAAADI. V shed 7 bases and J shed 6 bases, with 13 bases lying between them. The CDR3 spans 13 residues. The CDR3 DNA reads TGCGCCAGCACGGGTGGAATCGGTCAGCCCCAGCATTTT. Translated, it gives CASTGGIGQPQHF.

This sequence joins TRBV19 and TRBJ2-1; 9 bases are shared with TRBD1. This CDR3 region has 16 residues. V gave up 5 bases and J gave up 7 bases; unmatched junction bases: 12. Germline V gene data show CDR1 as LNHDA and CDR2 as SQIVND (reference sequence). The CDR3 loop reads CASSVHMGQGINEQFF. DNA of the CDR3: TGTGCCAGTAGTGTACATATGGGACAGGGAATAAATGAGCAGTTCTTC.